A selection of T cell receptor beta chains follows, all from one sample in a study of cytomegalovirus exposure and HLA in healthy donors. The table came from immunoSEQ multiplex PCR; TCRdb's copy has only in-frame clones and leaves some out. The sample comprises 150,000 to 200,000 clones, around 80% of which are singletons, and roughly 6.4% rests with the top ten. Sequenced sample: PBMCs. The source of these receptors is a woman in her thirties or forties in good health and CMV-seropositive. CDR3s include the opening cysteine and the closing phenylalanine or tryptophan.

j_call	v_call	cdr3_aa
-	TRBV5-1	CASSFSGLAGSEQYF
TRBJ1-2	TRBV19	CASSIRDRAAYGYTF
TRBJ1-1	TRBV7-6	CASSPGGRRQVNTEAFF
TRBJ1-3	TRBV2	CAKQQGASGNTIYF
TRBJ1-2	TRBV7-8	CASSFYRGHGYGYTF
TRBJ2-3	TRBV30	CAWVRDRATDTQYF
TRBJ1-4	TRBV6-5	CASSRMTGEEKLFF
TRBJ1-1	TRBV7-9	CSSRARTAPNTEAFF
TRBJ2-3	TRBV10-2	CASSGFEADTQYF
TRBJ2-1	TRBV28	CASSLRLAGGASYNEQFF
TRBJ2-3	TRBV7-3	CASSLQGSTDTQYF
TRBJ2-5	TRBV2	CASRPSRDRGFGETQYF
TRBJ1-2	TRBV9	CASSSESGTGVRGYTF
TRBJ1-6	TRBV19	CASSIGQNYSPLHF
TRBJ1-2	TRBV6-5	CASSYQRTEGDGYTF
TRBJ2-5	TRBV18	CASSPLETQYF
TRBJ2-7	TRBV13	CASSRTGSSYEQYF
TRBJ1-2	TRBV29-1	CSVWGQGADGYTF
-	TRBV5-1	CASSFSGSYEQYF
TRBJ1-6	TRBV5-1	CASSLDGQGVAPLHF
TRBJ1-2	TRBV9	CASSVPGNSGYTF
TRBJ1-1	TRBV4-2	CASSQDGGYTEAFF
TRBJ2-7	TRBV7-9	CASSRLDEQYF
TRBJ1-5	TRBV6-1	CASSEAGGGAGWQPQHF
TRBJ1-6	TRBV6-5	CASRGSGDSPLHF
TRBJ2-1	TRBV29-1	CSVESLSGGTNEQFF
TRBJ1-5	TRBV7-9	CASSWGGDRNQPQHF
TRBJ2-4	TRBV2	CASSDWTSAAKNSQYF
TRBJ1-3	TRBV6-4	CARQHTGTSGNTIYF
TRBJ1-3	TRBV6-5	CASSSSSVAGNTIYF
TRBJ2-7	TRBV7-6	CASSSTRTSGGLRMYEQYF
TRBJ1-2	TRBV7-6	CASSLGTGGNYGYTF
TRBJ1-2	TRBV4-2	CASSQGGDGWLSSGYGYTF
TRBJ1-3	TRBV28	CASSFLGQGNRNTIYF
TRBJ2-5	TRBV29-1	CSVEEPGLEETQYF
TRBJ1-1	TRBV5-1	CASMITGGLMNTEAFF
TRBJ1-2	TRBV25-1	CASSHNYGYTF
TRBJ2-7	TRBV11-2	CASSLNRGFHEQYF
TRBJ1-1	TRBV29-1	CSVESGKSTEAFF
TRBJ1-3	TRBV18	CASSPPATSGNTIYF
TRBJ2-2	TRBV10-3	CAISPGVGLGTGELFF
TRBJ1-1	TRBV30	CASNQNTEAFF